These T cell receptor beta chains were read from a single sample in a study of T-cell reconstitution after alpha-beta-depleted transplantation in children. TCRdb ran MiXCR on the PCR reads and lists one entry per CDR3 protein. The sample comprises 440,000 or so distinct CDR3 sequences, approximately 42% of which are singletons, and 25% to 30% rests with the top ten. This specimen was PBMCs, taken before TCRalphabeta/CD19-depleted stem cell transplant. The receptor set was obtained from a girl aged 2 to 10 with aplastic anemia, due to receive a stem cell transplant. Both conserved end residues are part of each CDR3. The D gene is left open where the match is weak. Size tells how often a clone was seen (once, few, many) or the class of an expanded clone, and some rows leave it out.

>TRBJ2-1|.|TRBV12-5|.
TGTGCTAGTGGTCGCACGGTCGGGCAGTTCTTC
CASGRTVGQFF
>TRBJ1-4|.|TRBV12-3/TRBV12-4|many
TGTGCCAGCAGCGTGGACAGAACTAATGAAAAACTGTTTTTT
CASSVDRTNEKLFF
>TRBJ2-1|.|TRBV20-1|few
TGCAGTGCTAGAGATCCCTTAGAAGGAATGATGGACAATGAGCAGTTCTTC
CSARDPLEGMMDNEQFF
>TRBJ2-7|.|TRBV5-6|few
TGTGCCAGCAGCTCTGACGAGGAAAACGAGCAGTACTTC
CASSSDEENEQYF
>TRBJ1-2|TRBD1|TRBV20-1|.
TGCAGTGCTAGACCACGACAGGGGAGTCTGGGCTATGGCTACCCCTTC
CSARPRQGSLGYGYPF
>TRBJ2-3|.|TRBV20-1|.
TGCAGTGCTTCGCGGCCGGCCTTTGTCTACCGCACAGATACGCAGTATTTT
CSASRPAFVYRTDTQYF
>TRBJ2-5|.|TRBV10-3|.
TGTGCCATCAGTGAGGGGTTTGGCAGGAAGGAAGAGACCCAGTACTTC
CAISEGFGRKEETQYF
>TRBJ2-1|TRBD2|TRBV6-5|.
TGTGCCAGCAGTTACCGGACTAGCCTATACAATGAGCAGTTCTTC
CASSYRTSLYNEQFF
>TRBJ2-1|TRBD2|TRBV5-1|.
TGCGCCAGCAGACCGGGACTAGCGGTACATGAGCAGTTCTTC
CASRPGLAVHEQFF
>TRBJ1-1|.|TRBV5-1|many
TGCGCCAGCAGGGACAGCTATTTGAACACTGAAGCTTTCTTT
CASRDSYLNTEAFF
>TRBJ2-7|TRBD2|TRBV5-1|.
TGCGCCAGCAGCCTGACTAGCGGGAGAAGTAGCGAGCAGTACTTC
CASSLTSGRSSEQYF
>TRBJ1-1|.|TRBV6-5|few
TGTGCCAGCAGTTACTCGAGGTGGAACACTGAAGCTTTCTTT
CASSYSRWNTEAFF
>TRBJ2-7|TRBD2|TRBV6-1|.
TGTGCCAGCGGACTGACTAGCGGGCCCTACGAGCAGTACTTC
CASGLTSGPYEQYF
>TRBJ2-1|.|TRBV4-2|.
TGTGCCAGCAGCCAAGCGAAGGATGAGCAGTTCTTC
CASSQAKDEQFF
>TRBJ1-2|TRBD1|TRBV27|.
TGTGCCAGCAGTTCGTGGGACAGGTTTGGCTATGGCTACACCTTC
CASSSWDRFGYGYTF
>TRBJ1-1|.|TRBV5-1|many
TGCGCCAGCAGCTTGGTAGGGGTCCCTGAAGCTTTCTTT
CASSLVGVPEAFF
>TRBJ2-7|TRBD2|TRBV5-1|.
TGCGCCAGCAGCTGGCGGACTAGCGGGGAGGACCTCTACGAGCAGTACTTC
CASSWRTSGEDLYEQYF
>TRBJ2-1|TRBD2|TRBV5-1|few
TGCGCCAGCAGCGGGGGACTAGCGGATTACAATGAGCAGTTCTTC
CASSGGLADYNEQFF
>TRBJ2-5|.|TRBV7-9|.
TGTGCCAGCAGCGCCCAACTAGCCCATGAGACCCAGTACTTC
CASSAQLAHETQYF
>TRBJ1-5|.|TRBV20-1|.
TGCAGTGCTAGGCCACAGTTGGGATGGCAGCCCCAGCATTTT
CSARPQLGWQPQHF
>TRBJ1-1|TRBD1|TRBV24-1|few
TGTGCCACCAGTGATCTTTGGGTGCCGGGACAGGGGGTTGAAGCTTTCTTT
CATSDLWVPGQGVEAFF
>TRBJ2-3|TRBD2|TRBV12-3/TRBV12-4|once
TGTGCCAGCCTTTCTCTAGCGGAGGAAGATACGCAGTATTTT
CASLSLAEEDTQYF
>TRBJ2-1|TRBD2|TRBV10-3|few
TGTGCCATCAGTGAGTTAACAGCGGGAGGGGTTTACAATGAGCAGTTCTTC
CAISELTAGGVYNEQFF
>TRBJ2-7|TRBD1|TRBV5-1|many
TGCGCCAGCAGCGAGGACAGGAGAAGTGAGCAGTACTTC
CASSEDRRSEQYF
>TRBJ2-7|.|TRBV1|once
TGCACCAGCAGCCCCGGGGACACCACGAAACCCTCCTACGAGCAGTACTTC
CTSSPGDTTKPSYEQYF
>TRBJ1-1|.|TRBV5-1|.
TGCGCCAGCAGCTTGGACACCCCGAGCACCGAAGCTTTCTTT
CASSLDTPSTEAFF
>TRBJ2-7|.|TRBV6-5|.
TGTGCCAGCAGTTCTCCTTCGACGTTTGGGCAGTACTTC
CASSSPSTFGQYF
>TRBJ1-5|.|TRBV20-1|many
TGCAGTGCTAGTATGGGGGGGTCCCAGCATTTT
CSASMGGSQHF
>TRBJ1-5|.|TRBV7-7|.
TGTGCCAGCAGCCCCGACAGGAACTTTGGGCAGCCCCAGCATTTT
CASSPDRNFGQPQHF
>TRBJ2-3|.|TRBV20-1|few
TGCAGTGCTAGAGTAGGTGGCCCAGATACGCAGTATTTT
CSARVGGPDTQYF
>TRBJ1-5|TRBD1|TRBV7-3|.
TGTGCCAGCAGCGAAGGACAGGGGTTGAATCAGCCCCAGCATTTT
CASSEGQGLNQPQHF
>TRBJ1-2|TRBD1|TRBV6-2/TRBV6-3|.
TGTGCCAGCAGCCCAGGGGGCCGGGGCTACACCTTC
CASSPGGRGYTF
>TRBJ1-5|TRBD1|TRBV4-1|few
TGCGCCAGCAGCCAATTGGGACAGGGGAAACAGCCCCAGCATTTT
CASSQLGQGKQPQHF
>TRBJ2-1|TRBD1|TRBV3-1|.
TGTGCCAGCAGCCAAGATAGCAAGGAGACAGGGTCGTTCTTC
CASSQDSKETGSFF
>TRBJ2-7|TRBD1|TRBV29-1|many
TGCAGCGTTCGGACAGGGGGTAGGTACGAGCAGTACTTC
CSVRTGGRYEQYF
>TRBJ2-1|.|TRBV2|few
TGTGCCAGCAGTGAAGCACGGAGCTCCTACAATGAGCAGTTCTTC
CASSEARSSYNEQFF
>TRBJ1-1|.|TRBV5-1|few
TGCGCCAGCAGCCCCCGGGGGTCGACGGCGAACACTGAATCTTTCTTT
CASSPRGSTANTESFF